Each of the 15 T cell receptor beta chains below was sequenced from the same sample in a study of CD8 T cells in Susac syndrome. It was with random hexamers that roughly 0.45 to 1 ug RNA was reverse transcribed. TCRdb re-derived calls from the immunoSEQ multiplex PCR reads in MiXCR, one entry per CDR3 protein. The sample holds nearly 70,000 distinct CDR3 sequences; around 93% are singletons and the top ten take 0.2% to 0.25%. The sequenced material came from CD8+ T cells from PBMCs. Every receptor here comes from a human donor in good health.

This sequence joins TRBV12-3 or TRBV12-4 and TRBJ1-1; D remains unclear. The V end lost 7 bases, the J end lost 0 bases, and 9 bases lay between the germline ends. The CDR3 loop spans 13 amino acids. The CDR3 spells CASTSDLNTEAFF. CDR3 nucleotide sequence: TGTGCCAGCACCTCCGACCTGAACACTGAAGCTTTCTTT.

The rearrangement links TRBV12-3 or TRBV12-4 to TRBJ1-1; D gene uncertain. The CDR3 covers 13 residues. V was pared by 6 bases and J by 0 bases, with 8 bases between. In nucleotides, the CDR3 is TGTGCCAGCAGCGCTCTCATGAACACTGAAGCTTTCTTT. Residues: CASSALMNTEAFF.

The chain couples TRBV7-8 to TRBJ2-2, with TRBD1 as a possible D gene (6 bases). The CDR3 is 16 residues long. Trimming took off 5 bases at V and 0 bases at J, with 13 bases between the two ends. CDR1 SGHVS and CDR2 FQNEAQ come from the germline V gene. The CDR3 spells CASSAYRVTNTGELFF. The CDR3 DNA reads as TGTGCCAGCAGCGCCTACAGGGTTACGAACACCGGGGAGCTGTTTTTT. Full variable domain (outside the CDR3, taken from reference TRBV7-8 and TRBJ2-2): GAGVSQSPRYKVAKRGQDVALRCDPISGHVSLFWYQQALGQGPEFLTYFQNEAQLDKSGLPSDRFFAERPEGSVSTLKIQRTQQEDSAVYLCASSAYRVTNTGELFFGEGSRLTVL.

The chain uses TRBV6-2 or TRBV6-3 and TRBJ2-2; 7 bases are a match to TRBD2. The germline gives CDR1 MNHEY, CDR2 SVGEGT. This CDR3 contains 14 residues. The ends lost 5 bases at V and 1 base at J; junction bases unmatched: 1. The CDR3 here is CASSLAENTGELFF. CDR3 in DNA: TGTGCCAGCAGTCTAGCGGAGAACACCGGGGAGCTGTTTTTT.

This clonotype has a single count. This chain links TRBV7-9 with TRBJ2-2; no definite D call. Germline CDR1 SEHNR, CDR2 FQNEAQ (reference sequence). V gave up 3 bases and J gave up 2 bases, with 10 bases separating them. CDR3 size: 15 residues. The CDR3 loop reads CASSLTSQNTGELFF. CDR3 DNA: TGTGCCAGCAGCTTGACCTCTCAAAACACCGGGGAGCTGTTTTTT.

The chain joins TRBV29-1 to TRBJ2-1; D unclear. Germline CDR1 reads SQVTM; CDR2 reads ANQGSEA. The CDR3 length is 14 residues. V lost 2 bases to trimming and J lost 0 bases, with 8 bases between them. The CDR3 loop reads CSVERPNSYNEQFF. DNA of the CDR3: TGCAGCGTTGAACGGCCTAACTCCTACAATGAGCAGTTCTTC.

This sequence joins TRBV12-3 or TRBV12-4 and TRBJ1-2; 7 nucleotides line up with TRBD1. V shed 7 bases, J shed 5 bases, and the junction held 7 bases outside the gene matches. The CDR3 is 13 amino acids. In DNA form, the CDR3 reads TGTGCCAGCAACGCCGGGACAGCTTATGGCTACACCTTC. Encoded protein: CASNAGTAYGYTF.

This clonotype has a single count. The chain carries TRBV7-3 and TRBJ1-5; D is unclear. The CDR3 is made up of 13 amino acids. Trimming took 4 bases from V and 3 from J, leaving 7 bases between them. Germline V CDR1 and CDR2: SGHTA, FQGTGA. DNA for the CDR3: TGTGCCAGCAGCTGGAATATCAATCAGCCCCAGCATTTT. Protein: CASSWNINQPQHF.

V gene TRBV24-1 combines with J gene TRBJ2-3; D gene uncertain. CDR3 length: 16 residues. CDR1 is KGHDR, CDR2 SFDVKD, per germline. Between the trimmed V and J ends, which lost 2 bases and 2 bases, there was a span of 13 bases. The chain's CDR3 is CATSDSPARATDTQYF. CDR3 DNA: TGTGCCACCAGTGATTCCCCGGCCCGAGCCACAGATACGCAGTATTTT.

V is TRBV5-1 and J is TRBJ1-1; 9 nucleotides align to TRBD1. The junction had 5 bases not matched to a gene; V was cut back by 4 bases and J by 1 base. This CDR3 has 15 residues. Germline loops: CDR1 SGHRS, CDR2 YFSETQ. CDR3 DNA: TGCGCCAGCAGCCCCTGGGGACAGGGGAACACTGAAGCTTTCTTT. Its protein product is CASSPWGQGNTEAFF. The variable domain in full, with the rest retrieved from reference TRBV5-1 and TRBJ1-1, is KAGVTQTPRYLIKTRGQQVTLSCSPISGHRSVSWYQQTPGQGLQFLFEYFSETQRNKGNFPGRFSGRQFSNSRSEMNVSTLELGDSALYLCASSPWGQGNTEAFFGQGTRLTVV.

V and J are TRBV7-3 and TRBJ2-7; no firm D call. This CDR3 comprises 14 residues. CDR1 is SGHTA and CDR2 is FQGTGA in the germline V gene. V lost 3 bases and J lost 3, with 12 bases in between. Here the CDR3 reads CASSLPGINYEQYV. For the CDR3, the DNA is TGTGCCAGCAGCTTGCCTGGGATCAACTACGAGCAGTACGTC.

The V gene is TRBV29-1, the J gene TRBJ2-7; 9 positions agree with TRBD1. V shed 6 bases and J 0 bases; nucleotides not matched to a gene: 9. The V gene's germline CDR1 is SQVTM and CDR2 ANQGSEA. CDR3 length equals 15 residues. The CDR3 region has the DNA TGCAGCGTACTACTGCCGGGACAGGGCTCCTACGAGCAGTACTTC. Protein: CSVLLPGQGSYEQYF.

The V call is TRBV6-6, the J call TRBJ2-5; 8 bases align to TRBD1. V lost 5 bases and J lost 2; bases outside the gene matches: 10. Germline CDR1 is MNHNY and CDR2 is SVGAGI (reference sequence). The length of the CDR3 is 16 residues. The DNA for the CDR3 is TGTGCCAGCAGTCCGGACAGGGTCGAGGATCAAGAGACCCAGTACTTC. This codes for CASSPDRVEDQETQYF.

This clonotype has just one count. CDR3 amino acids: CASSEIRSGGATGELFF. The CDR3 bases are TGTGCCAGCAGCGAAATTCGCAGCGGGGGGGCGACCGGGGAGCTGTTTTTT. The chain uses TRBV3-1 and TRBJ2-2, with 10 bases aligning to TRBD2. This CDR3 is built from 17 residues. Germline values: CDR1 LGHDT, CDR2 YNNKEL (reference sequence). J gave up 5 bases and V 5 bases, and 11 bases lay outside the gene matches.

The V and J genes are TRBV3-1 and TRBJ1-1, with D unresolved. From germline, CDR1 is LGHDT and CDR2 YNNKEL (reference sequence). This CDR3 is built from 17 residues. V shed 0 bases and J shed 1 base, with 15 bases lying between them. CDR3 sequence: CASSQDGGRVGNTEAFF. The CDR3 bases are TGTGCCAGCAGCCAAGATGGTGGGAGGGTTGGGAACACTGAAGCTTTCTTT.